These 2 T cell receptor beta chains share one sample of origin, sequenced in a study of T cell responses to AZD1222 COVID-19 vaccine listed by TCRdb under 2021. The sample's time point label is to be understood as: about 28 days (+/-7) after the second vaccine dose. The method behind the library was the immunoSEQ multiplex PCR assay. The table comes from immuneACCESS by way of TCRdb, which keeps in-frame sequences with V and J called. Part of the clones is missing from these tables; in studies checked, under half for an unresolved V gene and the rest for unknown reasons. In all, the sample holds around 150,000 clones, and 80% to 95% of those were seen once. The top ten clones comprise roughly 1.2% of the sample. Sample: peripheral blood, taken 28 days after the second AZD1222 dose. The receptors shown here come from an adult who received the AZD1222 COVID-19 vaccine.

The V gene is TRBV9, the J gene TRBJ2-2; D not certain. The CDR3 totals 15 residues. V shed 0 bases and J shed 0 bases, with 6 bases lying between them. The germline gives CDR1 SGDLS, CDR2 YYNGEE. In DNA, the CDR3 is TGTGCCAGCAGCGTAGCCAGGACGAACACCGGGGAGCTGTTTTTT. This translates into CASSVARTNTGELFF. Filled out from reference TRBV9 and TRBJ2-2, the complete variable domain reads DSGVTQTPKHLITATGQRVTLRCSPRSGDLSVYWYQQSLDQGLQFLIQYYNGEERAKGNILERFSAQQFPDLHSELNLSSLELGDSALYFCASSVARTNTGELFFGEGSRLTVL.

The chain employs TRBV18 and TRBJ1-5; no definite D call. This CDR3 contains 14 residues. The germline V gene has CDR1 KGHSH and CDR2 LQKENI. The V gene lost 5 bases and the J gene lost 4 bases, with 12 bases spanning the gap. CDR3 loop: CASSEYSGNQPQHF. The DNA of the CDR3 is TGTGCCAGCTCAGAGTACTCGGGGAATCAGCCCCAGCATTTT.